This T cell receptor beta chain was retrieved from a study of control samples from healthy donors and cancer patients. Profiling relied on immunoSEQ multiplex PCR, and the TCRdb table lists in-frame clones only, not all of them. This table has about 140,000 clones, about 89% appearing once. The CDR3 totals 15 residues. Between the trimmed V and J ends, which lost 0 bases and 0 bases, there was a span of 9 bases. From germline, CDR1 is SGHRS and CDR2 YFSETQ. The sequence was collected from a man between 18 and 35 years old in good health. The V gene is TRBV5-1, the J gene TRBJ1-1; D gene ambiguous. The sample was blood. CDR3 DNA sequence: TGCGCCAGCAGCTTGGAGGCACAGATGAACACTGAAGCTTTCTTT. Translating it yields CASSLEAQMNTEAFF.